Following are 8 T cell receptor beta chains from one sample sequenced in a study of blood T cell repertoires in COVID-19. The protocol was immunoSEQ multiplex PCR, while the TCRdb copy is restricted to in-frame clones and leaves out a portion. The sample consists of around 200,000 clones, 84% of them appearing once. Source material: peripheral blood. The receptor set was obtained from a woman over 75 with active or convalescent COVID-19.

The chain couples TRBV2 to TRBJ1-5, with 7 nucleotides matching TRBD1. Germline CDR1 is SNHLY and CDR2 is FYNNEI. Trimming removed 7 bases from V and 4 bases from J; junction bases left unmatched: 16. The CDR3 runs to 17 residues. The CDR3 spells CASTQRLLRDSNQPQHF. The CDR3 DNA reads TGTGCCAGCACCCAACGATTACTCCGGGACAGTAATCAGCCCCAGCATTTT.

The gene calls are TRBV19 and TRBJ2-7; 7 bases match TRBD1. This CDR3 comprises 18 residues. J was trimmed by 0 bases and V by 7 bases; bases with no gene match: 18. Germline V gives CDR1 LNHDA, CDR2 SQIVND (reference sequence). The CDR3 region is CASTTGARDPASSYEQYF. The CDR3 nucleotides read TGTGCCAGTACTACAGGGGCGAGGGACCCTGCTAGCTCCTACGAGCAGTACTTC.

The CDR3 DNA reads as TGTGCCAGCAGTTTATCGGGACAGACCTACAATGAGCAGTTCTTC. It is translated as CASSLSGQTYNEQFF. V is TRBV28 and J is TRBJ2-1; 7 positions match TRBD1. Germline V gives CDR1 MDHEN, CDR2 SYDVKM. With 1 base clipped from V and 2 bases from J, the junction kept 2 bases outside the gene matches. This CDR3 has 15 amino acids.

V usage is TRBV5-1 and J usage is TRBJ1-3, with 9 nucleotides matching TRBD1. V lost 4 bases to trimming and J lost 4 bases; unmatched junction nucleotides: 9. The CDR3 covers 16 residues. The V gene's germline CDR1 is SGHRS and CDR2 YFSETQ. CDR3 sequence reads: CASSLGDRVTGNTIYF. The DNA for the CDR3 is TGCGCCAGCAGCCTAGGGGACAGGGTAACCGGAAACACCATATATTTT.

The J gene is TRBJ2-1, the V gene TRBV30; D perhaps matches TRBD2 (6 bases). Germline V gene sequence: CDR1 GTSNPN, CDR2 SVGIG (reference sequence). The CDR3 is made up of 16 amino acids. V lost 1 base, J lost 7 bases, and 20 bases lay in between. The CDR3 spells CAWSASRASAKNEQFF. CDR3 DNA: TGTGCCTGGAGTGCCTCCCGGGCTAGCGCGAAGAATGAGCAGTTCTTC.

J is TRBJ2-7 and V is TRBV7-2; 12 bases agree with TRBD1. The germline V gene has CDR1 SGHTA and CDR2 FQGNSA. The CDR3 length is 14 residues. V gave up 5 bases and J gave up 12 bases; unmatched junction bases: 11. The CDR3: CASSRGQGADRWYF. The CDR3 region has the DNA TGTGCCAGCAGCCGGGGACAGGGGGCGGATCGATGGTACTTC.

This sequence joins TRBV6-6 and TRBJ2-1; weak D call: TRBD2 (5 bases). CDR1 is MNHNY and CDR2 is SVGAGI in the germline V gene (reference sequence). The V gene lost 5 bases and the J gene lost 7 bases, with 21 bases spanning the gap. The CDR3 extends over 16 amino acids. In DNA form, the CDR3 reads TGTGCCAGCAGTGGCGAGACAAAGACTAATGGGAATGAGCAGTTCTTC. Protein sequence: CASSGETKTNGNEQFF.

This clone was picked up many times. The V and J genes are TRBV30 and TRBJ1-5; possibly TRBD1 for D (6 bases). The V gene lost 5 bases and the J gene lost 3 bases, with 11 bases spanning the gap. The CDR3 is 13 amino acids. Germline loops: CDR1 GTSNPN, CDR2 SVGIG (reference sequence). The chain's CDR3 is CAWSRDNNQPQHF. The DNA for the CDR3 is TGTGCCTGGTCCCGGGACAACAATCAGCCCCAGCATTTT.